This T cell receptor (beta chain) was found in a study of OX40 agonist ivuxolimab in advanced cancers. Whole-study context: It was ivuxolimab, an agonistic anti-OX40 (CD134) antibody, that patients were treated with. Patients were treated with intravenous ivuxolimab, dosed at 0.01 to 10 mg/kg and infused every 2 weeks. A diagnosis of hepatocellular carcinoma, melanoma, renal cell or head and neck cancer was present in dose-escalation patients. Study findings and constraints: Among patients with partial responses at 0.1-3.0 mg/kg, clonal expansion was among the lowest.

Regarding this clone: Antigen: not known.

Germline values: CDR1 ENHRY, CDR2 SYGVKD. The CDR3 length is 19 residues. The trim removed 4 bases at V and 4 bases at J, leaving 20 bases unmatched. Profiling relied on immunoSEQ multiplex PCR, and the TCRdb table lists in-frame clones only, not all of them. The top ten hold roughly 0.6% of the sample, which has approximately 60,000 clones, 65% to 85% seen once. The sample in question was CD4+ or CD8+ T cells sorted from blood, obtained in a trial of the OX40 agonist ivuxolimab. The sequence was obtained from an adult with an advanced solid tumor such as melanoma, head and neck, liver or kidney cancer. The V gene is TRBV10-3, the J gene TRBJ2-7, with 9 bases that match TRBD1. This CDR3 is CAISGGTGGSALDGYEQYF. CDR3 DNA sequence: TGTGCCATCAGTGGAGGAACAGGGGGCTCTGCTCTTGATGGATACGAGCAGTACTTC.